These 6 T cell receptor beta chains were sequenced from one sample in a study of T cells in Graves' hyperthyroidism and ophthalmopathy. Amplified TCR beta CDR3 regions derived from RNA transcripts. The HTBI primer set was used in a first-round RT-PCR of the TCR CDR3. Each CDR3 protein gets one entry after TCRdb re-called the multiplex PCR reads with MiXCR. The table lists 490,000 or so distinct CDR3 sequences, 20% to 25% of them singletons, with around 47% in the top ten. The sequencing input was blood. The origin of the receptors is a woman between 70 and 85 years old with Graves' ophthalmopathy.

The CDR3 sequence is CSARDQGSGLSYEQYF. The CDR3 nucleotides read TGCAGTGCTAGAGATCAGGGTAGCGGGCTATCCTACGAGCAGTACTTC. V is TRBV20-1 and J is TRBJ2-7; 7 bases line up with TRBD2. The germline V gene has CDR1 DFQATT and CDR2 SNEGSKA (reference sequence). The CDR3 runs 16 residues. V trimming: 0 bases; J trimming: 1 base; junction bases outside the gene matches: 9.

This clonotype was recorded at least ten times. The chain has TRBV10-3 and TRBJ2-5; no clear D. Trimming stripped 10 bases from V and 5 bases from J, with 14 bases between. Per the germline V gene, CDR1 is ENHRY and CDR2 is SYGVKD. The CDR3 length is 12 residues. The CDR3 DNA is TGTGCCAGCGCCCTCCAAGCGGAGACCCAGTACTTC. It encodes CASALQAETQYF.

The chain links TRBV20-1 to TRBJ2-5; possibly TRBD1 for D (5 bases). Germline-derived CDR1 and CDR2 are DFQATT and SNEGSKA (reference sequence). The germline V and J ends were trimmed by 2 bases and 2 bases, with 9 bases remaining between them. The CDR3 has 13 residues. This CDR3 is CSARMAGQETQYF. CDR3 coding DNA: TGCAGTGCTAGAATGGCAGGGCAAGAGACCCAGTACTTC.

The table lists this clonotype with many counts. The chain has TRBV6-1 and TRBJ2-7, with D tentatively TRBD1 or TRBD2 (5 bases each). The CDR3 is 15 amino acids. V was cut by 5 bases and J by 4 bases, with 18 bases left in between. Germline CDR1 is MNHNS and CDR2 is SASEGT. The CDR3 here is CASSRDPMSIYEQYF. The CDR3 DNA is TGTGCCAGCAGTCGGGACCCCATGAGTATATACGAGCAGTACTTC.

The rearrangement joins TRBV10-3 to TRBJ1-5; D is ambiguous. Germline V gene data show CDR1 as ENHRY and CDR2 as SYGVKD. CDR3 length: 16 residues. V lost 2 bases and J lost 0, with 11 bases in between. CDR3 region: CAISEASPASNQPQHF. In DNA form, the CDR3 reads TGTGCCATCAGTGAGGCCTCCCCAGCTAGCAATCAGCCCCAGCATTTT.

The chain carries TRBV5-1 and TRBJ2-5; either TRBD1 or TRBD2 may fit D (5 bases each). V was cut by 3 bases and J by 3 bases, with 9 bases left in between. The CDR3 spans 13 residues. CDR1 and CDR2 (germline): SGHRS, YFSETQ. As DNA, the CDR3 is TGCGCCAGCAGCTCCGGGGCAGAAGAGACCCAGTACTTC. Its protein is CASSSGAEETQYF.